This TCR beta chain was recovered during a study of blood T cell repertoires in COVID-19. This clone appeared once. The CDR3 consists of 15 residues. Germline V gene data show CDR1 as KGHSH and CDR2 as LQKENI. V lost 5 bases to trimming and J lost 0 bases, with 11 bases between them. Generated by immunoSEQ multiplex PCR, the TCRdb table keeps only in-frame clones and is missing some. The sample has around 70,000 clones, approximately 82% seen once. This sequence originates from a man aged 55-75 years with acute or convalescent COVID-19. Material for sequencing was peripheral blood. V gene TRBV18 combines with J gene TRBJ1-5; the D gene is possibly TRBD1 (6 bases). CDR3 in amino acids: CASSEGGNSNQPQHF. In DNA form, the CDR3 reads TGTGCCAGCTCAGAGGGGGGGAATAGCAATCAGCCCCAGCATTTT.